The 20 T cell receptor beta chains reported below all come from one sample, sequenced in a study of cytomegalovirus exposure and HLA in healthy donors. Use of 60 Vbeta and 13 Jbeta primers characterized the PCR. Profiling relied on immunoSEQ multiplex PCR, and the TCRdb table lists in-frame clones only, not all of them. This table holds about 140,000 clones, 70% to 90% found once. Sequenced input: PBMCs. The receptors derive from a woman between 40 and 55 years old in good health and CMV-seronegative.

This clone was picked up one time. The chain uses TRBV7-9 and TRBJ1-2; 7 bases map to TRBD1. The CDR3 totals 14 residues. V shed 3 bases and J 2 bases; nucleotides not matched to a gene: 3. Germline CDR1 reads SEHNR; CDR2 reads FQNEAQ (reference sequence). The CDR3 reads CASSFGGGNYGYTF. In nucleotides, the CDR3 is TGTGCCAGCAGCTTCGGAGGGGGCAACTATGGCTACACCTTC.

A single count supports this clone. The gene calls are TRBV29-1 and TRBJ2-3; 7 bases map to TRBD2. V gave up 7 bases and J gave up 1 base; unmatched junction bases: 5. The CDR3 covers 13 residues. Germline V gene data show CDR1 as SQVTM and CDR2 as ANQGSEA. CDR3 in DNA: TGCAGCGCCCCCACTAGCGGCACAGATACGCAGTATTTT. Translated: CSAPTSGTDTQYF.

This clone was seen a few times. The V and J genes are TRBV4-3 and TRBJ2-7; D ambiguous. This CDR3 contains 14 residues. CDR1 is LGHNA, CDR2 YSLEER, per germline. V was pared by 0 bases and J by 0 bases, with 6 bases between. The CDR3 here is CASSQDHSSYEQYF. The DNA of the CDR3 is TGCGCCAGCAGCCAAGATCACTCCTCCTACGAGCAGTACTTC.

The chain's CDR3 is CASRWPTGELFF. CDR3 sequence (DNA): TGTGCCAGCAGGTGGCCGACCGGGGAGCTGTTTTTT. The chain joins TRBV2 to TRBJ2-2, with D unresolved. Germline CDR1 reads SNHLY; CDR2 reads FYNNEI. This CDR3 spans 12 amino acids. V dropped 6 bases and J dropped 5 bases, with 7 bases sitting between them.

This chain links TRBV11-2 with TRBJ2-7; D is possibly TRBD2 (6 bases). Germline CDR1 is SGHAT and CDR2 is FQNNGV. Between the trimmed V and J ends, which lost 1 base and 0 bases, there was a span of 10 bases. The CDR3 covers 15 residues. The CDR3 region is CASSLGSSASYEQYF. In DNA form, the CDR3 reads TGTGCCAGCAGCTTAGGCTCTAGCGCCTCCTACGAGCAGTACTTC.

The sample holds one count of this clone. The CDR3: CASRLTGATDTQYF. In DNA, the CDR3 is TGCGCCAGCAGGCTGACAGGGGCTACAGATACGCAGTATTTT. This chain connects TRBV5-1 to TRBJ2-3, with 8 bases fitting TRBD1. Germline loops: CDR1 SGHRS, CDR2 YFSETQ. The CDR3 contains 14 residues. V lost 5 bases and J lost 3; bases outside the gene matches: 5.

This chain uses TRBV9 with TRBJ2-7; 8 bases line up with TRBD1. There are 14 residues in the CDR3. The trim removed 3 bases at V and 3 bases at J, leaving 5 bases unmatched. The germline V gene has CDR1 SGDLS and CDR2 YYNGEE. CDR3 nucleotides: TGTGCCAGCAGCGGATACGACAGGGGCTACGAGCAGTACTTC. Translation: CASSGYDRGYEQYF.

This clone was counted a few times. This chain links TRBV5-1 with TRBJ1-1; maybe TRBD1 (6 bases). The CDR3 is 13 amino acids. Trimming took 4 bases from V and 2 from J, leaving 9 bases between them. Germline V gives CDR1 SGHRS, CDR2 YFSETQ. This CDR3 is CASSQDSNTEAFF. CDR3 DNA sequence: TGCGCCAGCAGCCAGGACAGCAACACTGAAGCTTTCTTT.

The V and J genes are TRBV7-9 and TRBJ2-5; D unclear. Trimming shortened V by 3 bases and J by 11 bases, and 10 bases separated the two germline ends. CDR1 is SEHNR and CDR2 is FQNEAQ in the germline V gene (reference sequence). This CDR3 spans 11 amino acids. This chain's CDR3 is CASSLRREQYF. As DNA, the CDR3 is TGTGCCAGCAGCTTGAGGAGAGAGCAGTACTTC.

The chain has TRBV30 and TRBJ1-6, with D possibly matching TRBD1 (6 bases). Germline V lookup: CDR1 GTSNPN, CDR2 SVGIG (reference sequence). There are 14 residues in the CDR3. With 2 bases removed from V and 6 bases from J, the gap between germline ends came to 11 bases. The CDR3 coding sequence is TGTGCCTGGAGTTTTAGGGGGAGTAATTCACCCCTCCACTTT. As protein: CAWSFRGSNSPLHF. The whole variable domain, remainder taken from reference TRBV30 and TRBJ1-6, is SQTIHQWPATLVQPVGSPLSLECTVEGTSNPNLYWYRQAAGRGLQLLFYSVGIGQISSEVPQNLSASRPQDRQFILSSKKLLLSDSGFYLCAWSFRGSNSPLHFGNGTRLTVT.

This chain connects TRBV11-3 to TRBJ1-1; 8 bases fit TRBD1. Germline lookup yields CDR1 SGHNT and CDR2 YENEEA. With V trimmed by 3 bases and J by 5 bases, 11 bases remained unmatched. CDR3 length equals 16 residues. CDR3 nucleotides: TGTGCCAGCAGCTTTGGTACAGGGGGGATGGCTACTGAAGCTTTCTTT. Encoded protein: CASSFGTGGMATEAFF.

V and J are TRBV19 and TRBJ2-7, with TRBD1 matching 10 bases. The V gene end was trimmed by 5 bases and the J gene end by 1 base; junction bases not matched to a gene: 5. Germline lookup yields CDR1 LNHDA and CDR2 SQIVND (reference sequence). The CDR3 has 15 residues. CDR3 DNA: TGTGCCAGTAGTCTCAGGACAGGGGGTTCCTACGAGCAGTACTTC. The encoded protein is CASSLRTGGSYEQYF.

The chain links TRBV5-1 to TRBJ2-2; TRBD2 is a possible D gene (5 bases). The V and J ends lost 5 bases and 5 bases respectively, with 19 bases between them. CDR3 length equals 16 residues. CDR1 and CDR2 from the germline V gene are SGHRS and YFSETQ. CDR3 in amino acids: CASREPGIVQTGELFF. The CDR3 coding sequence is TGCGCCAGCAGGGAACCGGGAATCGTACAAACCGGGGAGCTGTTTTTT.

This sequence joins TRBV5-1 and TRBJ2-7, with D perhaps TRBD1 (6 bases). The CDR3 is made up of 14 amino acids. Per germline, CDR1 SGHRS and CDR2 YFSETQ. V lost 2 bases, J lost 0 bases, and 9 bases lay in between. For the CDR3, the DNA is TGCGCCAGCAGCTTCGAGACAGGCTCCTACGAGCAGTACTTC. Its protein product is CASSFETGSYEQYF.

About this clone itself: At one end, the junction sequence differs from germline, possibly due to a read error. The rearrangement links TRBV7-9 to TRBJ1-3; no definite D call. Germline CDR1 and CDR2: SEHNR and FQNEAQ (reference sequence). The CDR3 runs 14 residues. The CDR3 sequence: CSSSLDLSSSAIYF. The CDR3 bases are TGTTCCAGCAGCCTAGATTTGAGCTCCAGCGCCATATATTTT.

The chain couples TRBV7-8 to TRBJ2-7; 9 nucleotides agree with TRBD1. CDR3 length: 15 amino acids. The V gene's germline CDR1 is SGHVS and CDR2 FQNEAQ. The junction had 7 bases not matched to a gene; V was cut back by 3 bases and J by 4 bases. The CDR3 DNA follows: TGTGCCAGCAGCTTTTTGGCAGGGACAGGGTACGAGCAGTACTTC. Translating gives CASSFLAGTGYEQYF.

Only one count was recorded for this clone. The chain recombines TRBV10-2 with TRBJ2-2; a possible D gene is TRBD1 (5 bases). The length of the CDR3 is 13 residues. V lost 7 bases, J lost 4 bases, and 10 bases lay in between. Germline CDR1 WSHSY, CDR2 SAAADI. The CDR3 loop is CASTRQFTGELFF. Here the CDR3 DNA reads TGCGCCAGCACCCGACAGTTCACCGGGGAGCTGTTTTTT.

This chain joins TRBV5-1 and TRBJ1-2; 10 bases map to TRBD1. There are 15 residues in the CDR3. Germline V CDR1 and CDR2: SGHRS, YFSETQ. The V gene end was trimmed by 4 bases and the J gene end by 7 bases; junction bases not matched to a gene: 10. The CDR3 loop reads CASSPPGQGFLGYTF. The CDR3 bases are TGCGCCAGCAGCCCACCGGGACAGGGGTTCCTTGGCTACACCTTC. The whole variable domain, filled in from reference TRBV5-1 and TRBJ1-2, reads KAGVTQTPRYLIKTRGQQVTLSCSPISGHRSVSWYQQTPGQGLQFLFEYFSETQRNKGNFPGRFSGRQFSNSRSEMNVSTLELGDSALYLCASSPPGQGFLGYTFGSGTRLTVV.

V and J are TRBV11-2 and TRBJ2-7; D perhaps matches TRBD2 (7 bases). Trimming stripped 3 bases from V and 6 bases from J, with 24 bases between. CDR3 length: 17 residues. Germline V CDR1 and CDR2: SGHAT, FQNNGV. The CDR3 here is CASSLNLLGEGGSEQYF. The CDR3 DNA reads TGTGCCAGCAGCTTGAACCTTTTGGGGGAGGGGGGGAGCGAGCAGTACTTC.

The chain has TRBV11-2 and TRBJ2-3; 7 bases match TRBD2. The J segment lost 2 bases and the V segment lost 4 bases, leaving 6 bases of the junction unmatched. Germline V lookup: CDR1 SGHAT, CDR2 FQNNGV. This CDR3 has 15 residues. CDR3 loop: CASSYIAGNTDTQYF. CDR3 DNA sequence: TGTGCCAGCAGCTACATAGCGGGTAACACAGATACGCAGTATTTT.